The T cell receptor (beta chain) under discussion was sequenced for a study of Graves' ophthalmopathy and Graves' hyperthyroidism. Study context: Peripheral blood sampling preceded any treatment and occurred at initial diagnosis.

Findings of the study overall: Ophthalmopathy could be told apart from stable hyperthyroidism by a 13-signature model (around 90% sensitivity, around 84% specificity).

Donors with ophthalmopathy: moderate-to-severe activity, CAS ≥3, NOSPECS ≥4, duration under 3 months. A 10 ml volume of fresh peripheral blood provided the PBMCs. For this clonotype: The target antigen is unknown.

The germline CDR1 and CDR2 sequences are LGHNA and YNFKEQ. Trimming at V came to 3 bases and at J to 2 bases, leaving 10 bases not matched to a gene. The CDR3 length is 16 residues. The TCR beta CDR3 regions underwent amplification from RNA transcripts. The authors performed first-round RT-PCR with HTBI primers and then a second-round multiplex PCR. TCRdb re-analysed the multiplex PCR reads in MiXCR, keeping a single row per CDR3 protein. The sample carries some 520,000 distinct CDR3 sequences, 13% to 15% recorded once. The chain is built from TRBV4-2 and TRBJ2-7, with 7 bases identical to TRBD2. Material for sequencing was blood. This clonotype was sampled from a woman under 40 with Graves' ophthalmopathy. The CDR3 loop reads CASSQTESGKTYEQYF. The CDR3 DNA reads TGTGCCAGCAGCCAGACTGAGAGCGGGAAGACCTACGAGCAGTACTTC.